The following is a TCR beta chain sequence with its context. Its antigen remains undetermined. It has no much larger one-base neighbor in the sample; base qualities were not kept. The sample's time point label, in plain terms: cycle 4 day 1 (C4D1), after 5 to 7 weeks of nivolumab. Relapse after autologous stem cell transplantation had occurred in all trial patients, and cohorts A, B and C were distinguished by prior brentuximab vedotin exposure. The trial cohort included 45 to 65 patients with relapsed/refractory classical Hodgkin lymphoma, and each patient had a best overall response of complete response, partial response or progressive disease. In the multi-cohort phase II CheckMate 205 trial, trial patients received single-agent nivolumab. An independent review committee assessed best overall response by applying the 2007 International Working Group response criteria. Trial PBMCs were collected immediately before nivolumab initiation (C1D1) and during therapy at cycle 2 day 1 and cycle 4 day 1. After peripheral blood was drawn into 8 mL Vacutainer Cell Preparation Tubes, PBMCs were isolated by centrifugation and then cryopreserved.

CDR1 LNHNV and CDR2 YYDKDF were looked up in the germline V gene (reference sequence). The germline ends are 3 bases apart after V is trimmed by 0 bases and J by 9 bases. The CDR3 goes from the cysteine to the phenylalanine over 12 residues. CDR3 DNA only is kept here, 36 bases in frame from base 1. The Qiagen DNeasy kit was used to extract genomic DNA both from unsorted PBMCs and from the negatively selected CD4+ and CD8+ fractions. Amplification of TCR beta CDR3 regions was done by immunoSEQ multiplex PCR with primers that anneal to V and J segments. A synthetic immune receptor repertoire was used to minimize amplification bias, and any remaining bias was removed computationally after sequencing. In the authors' own workflow: Repertoire diversity was quantified as the Shannon entropy index using custom Python scripts. Unsorted, CD4+ and CD8+ repertoires were analyzed separately, except for combined analyses in which CD4+ and CD8+ sequences were merged in silico. A clone counted as expanded when the clone's frequency after treatment rose at least 2-fold relative to C1D1, and clones undetected at baseline were given a pseudocount of 0.5. Singleton clones were defined as clones with 0 or 1 copy at C1D1, and non-singleton clones were defined as clones with 2 or more copies. Clones expanded in unsorted samples were assigned a CD4+, CD8+ or unknown annotation through matching of protein sequences in sorted samples from the same patient. Wilcoxon tests on paired samples were used to test diversity changes from C1D1 to C4D1. Imported from immuneACCESS, the table was reduced by TCRdb to in-frame sequences with V and J called. These copies leave out some clones; in studies compared against another copy, an unresolved V gene accounts for under half, and the cause of the remainder is not known. V, J and clone size derive from that table, while D and trimming were established from the DNA sequence. The sample table contains under 20,000 clones; only one count was recorded for around three quarters of them. The top ten constitute approximately 40% of the sample.

The record originates from a study of PD-1 blockade in classical Hodgkin lymphoma (dated by TCRdb to the early 2020s). Notes on the research overall: Nivolumab dosing was 3 mg/kg intravenously every 2 weeks, continuing until either disease progression or unacceptable toxicity. The study used CyTOF and TCR beta sequencing to define a peripheral blood immune signature of response to PD-1 blockade in classical Hodgkin lymphoma. General study outcomes and caveats: Baseline TCR diversity was reported to be lower in newly diagnosed patients than in healthy donors and to be lower still in relapsed/refractory patients. Trial patients achieving complete response had baseline diversity similar to newly diagnosed patients, whereas partial responders and progressors had significantly lower diversity. A significant rise by C4D1 was seen in CD4+ but not CD8+ TCR diversity (p=0.0027 vs p=0.16), with the rise being most apparent in complete responders (p=0.02). Patients starting nivolumab less than 1 year after ASCT had lower diversity and were excluded from later analyses to avoid confounding by immune reconstitution. Only a single clinical trial cohort was studied, and what caused the repertoire differences, possibly disease activity or prior therapy, remained undefined.

The material sequenced was peripheral blood mononuclear cells (PBMCs), taken before the fourth cycle of nivolumab. The receptor was derived from a human donor with classical Hodgkin lymphoma. Here the chain combines TRBV15 and TRBJ1-6; there is no confident call for the D gene. This receptor carries the CDR3 CATSRDTSPLHF. The nucleotide sequence is TGTGCCACCAGCAGAGATACTTCACCCCTCCACTTT.